Below are 20 T cell receptor beta chains sequenced from a single sample in a study of cytomegalovirus exposure and HLA in healthy donors (dated by TCRdb to about 2017). Libraries were made using the immunoSEQ multiplex PCR assay. For the multiplex PCR, a mixture combining 60 forward primers for TCR Vbeta segments and 13 reverse primers for TCR Jbeta segments was used. TCRdb mirrors the immuneACCESS table, restricted to in-frame sequences. Some clones are absent from its copies; in checked studies, under half trace to an unresolved V gene, and the reason for the others is unknown. The sample includes around 150,000 clones, with 75% to 85% observed a single time. Of the sample, roughly 7.5% falls within the top ten clones. Material for sequencing was PBMCs. These TCRs come from a male donor in good health and CMV-seropositive.

The chain uses TRBV2 and TRBJ2-3; D not resolved. The germline CDR1 and CDR2 sequences are SNHLY and FYNNEI. The CDR3 is made up of 15 amino acids. Trimming removed 7 bases from V and 0 bases from J, with 14 bases in between. This chain's CDR3 is CASTPQATSTDTQYF. DNA for the CDR3: TGTGCCAGCACCCCTCAGGCAACTAGCACAGATACGCAGTATTTT.

This clone was counted only a few times. This chain uses TRBV6-5 with TRBJ2-2; TRBD1 matches 9 bases. J was trimmed by 5 bases and V by 8 bases; bases with no gene match: 3. The CDR3 extends over 13 amino acids. From germline, CDR1 is MNHEY and CDR2 SVGAGI. The CDR3 loop is CASGDRVTGELFF. CDR3 in DNA: TGTGCCAGCGGGGACAGGGTAACCGGGGAGCTGTTTTTT.

This chain links TRBV6-5 with TRBJ1-5; D call uncertain. V was trimmed by 4 bases and J by 3 bases, leaving 10 bases between them. The CDR3 has 14 amino acids. CDR1 is MNHEY, CDR2 SVGAGI, per germline. The CDR3 spells CASSSHNYNQPQHF. CDR3 coding DNA: TGTGCCAGCAGTTCCCACAATTACAATCAGCCCCAGCATTTT.

The J gene is TRBJ2-7, the V gene TRBV4-2; D may be TRBD2 (5 bases). CDR3 length: 14 residues. V dropped 4 bases and J dropped 6 bases, with 16 bases sitting between them. Germline loops: CDR1 LGHNA, CDR2 YNFKEQ. Written as DNA, the CDR3 is TGTGCCAGCAGCCCCCGGGATCCCACTTTCGAGCAGTACTTC. Translated: CASSPRDPTFEQYF.

V usage is TRBV6-5 and J usage is TRBJ1-5, with 7 bases fitting TRBD1. There are 14 residues in the CDR3. Trimming cost V 6 bases and J 2 bases; bases outside gene matches: 4. Per germline, CDR1 MNHEY and CDR2 SVGAGI. CDR3 in amino acids: CASRQGVGNQPQHF. The CDR3 nucleotides read TGTGCCAGCAGGCAGGGGGTTGGCAATCAGCCCCAGCATTTT.

The rearrangement uses TRBV4-1 and TRBJ2-5; the match to TRBD1 covers 8 bases. The CDR3 covers 14 residues. The V segment lost 0 bases and the J segment 7 bases; nucleotides outside the gene matches: 4. Germline CDR1 MGHRA, CDR2 YSYEKL. CDR3 amino acids: CASSQDRGRVTQYF. CDR3 sequence (DNA): TGCGCCAGCAGCCAAGACAGGGGGCGCGTGACCCAGTACTTC.

The V call is TRBV11-1, the J call TRBJ2-3, with a tentative D call TRBD2 (6 bases). CDR1 is SGHAT, CDR2 FQDESV, per germline (reference sequence). CDR3 length: 14 residues. Trimming left V 11 bases short and J 6 bases short, with 21 bases between. The CDR3 coding sequence is TGTGCCTCACAGGAGGGCGGGGCTTCGGATACGCAGTATTTT. It specifies CASQEGGASDTQYF.

This clone was seen more than once but under ten times. The rearrangement links TRBV5-6 to TRBJ2-7; TRBD1 agrees at 9 bases. CDR1 is SGHDT and CDR2 is YYEEEE in the germline V gene. The CDR3 runs to 14 residues. Unmatched junction bases numbered 8, after V lost 4 bases and J lost 6 bases. The CDR3 coding sequence is TGTGCCAGCAGCCCCGACAGGGGGGGGACCGAGCAGTACTTC. This gives the protein CASSPDRGGTEQYF.

This clone has a single count. The chain recombines TRBV11-2 with TRBJ1-1; no definite D call. V was pared by 5 bases and J by 1 base, with 8 bases between. The CDR3 length is 13 residues. Germline CDR1 reads SGHAT; CDR2 reads FQNNGV. The CDR3 loop is CASSPYPNTEAFF. The DNA of the CDR3 is TGTGCCAGCAGCCCCTACCCGAACACTGAAGCTTTCTTT.

This rearrangement joins TRBV30 to TRBJ1-5; D not certain. The germline V gene has CDR1 GTSNPN and CDR2 SVGIG (reference sequence). This CDR3 contains 13 residues. The ends were cut back, 0 bases at V and 4 bases at J, with 7 bases in the middle. CDR3 residues: CAWSVARNQPQHF. As DNA, the CDR3 is TGTGCCTGGAGTGTAGCCAGGAATCAGCCCCAGCATTTT.

The chain couples TRBV30 to TRBJ1-1; the match to TRBD1 covers 8 bases. This CDR3 contains 16 residues. J was trimmed by 4 bases and V by 4 bases; bases with no gene match: 14. Per germline, CDR1 GTSNPN and CDR2 SVGIG (reference sequence). CDR3 amino acids: CAWTQGAVRLSTEAFF. DNA for the CDR3: TGTGCCTGGACTCAGGGGGCGGTTAGGTTGAGCACTGAAGCTTTCTTT.

The chain is built from TRBV9 and TRBJ2-3, with D perhaps matching TRBD1 (5 bases). Germline V gene data show CDR1 as SGDLS and CDR2 as YYNGEE. The V end was cut by 3 bases, the J end by 8 bases, with 16 bases between. This CDR3 comprises 14 residues. The CDR3 is CASSEGMGRGTQYF. CDR3 DNA: TGTGCCAGCAGCGAGGGGATGGGTAGGGGTACGCAGTATTTT.

This chain joins TRBV6-1 and TRBJ1-1; D is uncertain. With 3 bases removed from V and 10 bases from J, the gap between germline ends came to 12 bases. The CDR3 spans 12 residues. Germline CDR1 and CDR2: MNHNS and SASEGT. The CDR3 spells CASSEGEGSAFF. The CDR3 DNA reads as TGTGCCAGCAGTGAGGGTGAGGGTTCAGCTTTCTTT.

This rearrangement joins TRBV2 to TRBJ1-1; no reliable D call. This CDR3 region has 13 residues. Per germline, CDR1 SNHLY and CDR2 FYNNEI. The V end was cut by 4 bases, the J end by 7 bases, with 13 bases between. CDR3 residues: CASSVARGREAFF. As DNA, the CDR3 is TGTGCCAGCAGTGTTGCCCGAGGCCGTGAAGCTTTCTTT.

V and J are TRBV19 and TRBJ2-1; 8 bases are a match to TRBD1. The V gene end was trimmed by 0 bases and the J gene end by 8 bases; junction bases not matched to a gene: 0. The CDR3 sequence is 13 residues long. The germline CDR1 and CDR2 sequences are LNHDA and SQIVND (reference sequence). The chain's CDR3 is CASSIETGDEQFF. Written as DNA, the CDR3 is TGTGCCAGTAGTATAGAGACAGGGGATGAGCAGTTCTTC.

V gene TRBV4-2 combines with J gene TRBJ2-3; D might be TRBD2 (6 bases). Looked up from germline, CDR1 is LGHNA and CDR2 is YNFKEQ. Trimming took 4 bases from V and 0 from J, leaving 14 bases between them. The CDR3 is made up of 16 amino acids. The CDR3 sequence is CASSPRSGESTDTQYF. Written as DNA, the CDR3 is TGTGCCAGCAGCCCAAGATCGGGGGAGAGCACAGATACGCAGTATTTT.

The chain's CDR3 is CASSETANTEAFF. For the CDR3, the DNA is TGTGCCAGCAGTGAGACAGCGAACACTGAAGCTTTCTTT. This sequence joins TRBV25-1 and TRBJ1-1; TRBD1 is a possible D gene (5 bases). The germline V and J ends were trimmed by 3 bases and 1 base, with 6 bases remaining between them. CDR3 length equals 13 residues. Germline V gene data show CDR1 as MGHDK and CDR2 as SYGVNS.

The V call is TRBV9, the J call TRBJ2-1; possibly TRBD2 for D (5 bases). CDR3 length: 17 residues. The germline V gene encodes CDR1 SGDLS and CDR2 YYNGEE. Trimming removed 4 bases from V and 5 bases from J, with 22 bases in between. CDR3 sequence reads: CASSPRPLAPINNEQFF. In DNA, the CDR3 is TGTGCCAGCAGCCCACGGCCCCTAGCCCCAATAAACAATGAGCAGTTCTTC.

V usage is TRBV5-8 and J usage is TRBJ2-1; D is possibly TRBD2 (5 bases). Trimming left V 9 bases short and J 8 bases short, with 18 bases between. The CDR3 sequence is 13 residues long. Germline lookup yields CDR1 SGHTS and CDR2 YDEGEE. The CDR3 nucleotides are TGTGCCACCGGGGAAATCCCTGTGGATGAGCAGTTCTTC. Translation gives CATGEIPVDEQFF. Complete variable domain (other parts from reference TRBV5-8 and TRBJ2-1): EAGVTQSPTHLIKTRGQQATLRCSPISGHTSVYWYQQALGLGLQFLLWYDEGEERNRGNFPPRFSGRQFPNYSSELNVNALELEDSALYLCATGEIPVDEQFFGPGTRLTVL.

This clone was picked up a small number of times. The V and J genes are TRBV4-3 and TRBJ2-7; weak D call: TRBD2 (6 bases). V gave up 0 bases and J gave up 6 bases, with 18 bases separating them. There are 16 residues in the CDR3. Germline loops: CDR1 LGHNA, CDR2 YSLEER. CDR3 nucleotide sequence: TGCGCCAGCAGCCAAGATCGCGGGACGCTTTCGGCCGAGCAGTACTTC. Residues: CASSQDRGTLSAEQYF.